Listed here are 18 T cell receptor beta chains from one sample, sequenced in a study of T cells in Graves' hyperthyroidism and ophthalmopathy. The TCR beta CDR3 regions underwent amplification using RNA transcripts as the source. During a first-round RT-PCR of the TCR CDR3, the HTBI primer set was used. MiXCR, applied by TCRdb to the multiplex PCR reads, yields one record per CDR3 protein. Here the sample spans around 600,000 distinct CDR3 sequences, roughly 14% being singletons. Sample: blood. The receptors were sampled from a woman between 45 and 60 years old with Graves' ophthalmopathy.

This clonotype turned up a few times. This chain uses TRBV10-3 with TRBJ1-4; D perhaps matches TRBD1 (5 bases). Germline V CDR1 and CDR2: ENHRY, SYGVKD. This CDR3 is built from 14 residues. V lost 6 bases and J lost 5, with 13 bases in between. This CDR3 reads CAIRAGTPNEKLFF. In DNA, the CDR3 is TGTGCCATCAGGGCCGGGACTCCCAATGAAAAACTGTTTTTT.

This clonotype was recorded at least ten times. The CDR3 DNA reads as TGTGCCAGCAGCGCCGGCCTAGCGCCCAGCTCCTACAATGAGCAGTTCTTC. This codes for CASSAGLAPSSYNEQFF. This sequence joins TRBV7-3 and TRBJ2-1; D possibly corresponds to TRBD2 (6 bases). Germline-derived CDR1 and CDR2 are SGHTA and FQGTGA. The CDR3 consists of 17 residues. V dropped 5 bases and J dropped 0 bases, with 17 bases sitting between them.

CDR3 sequence reads: CASSPLPSGSYETQYF. CDR3 in DNA: TGTGCCAGCAGTCCGCTCCCTAGCGGGAGCTATGAGACCCAGTACTTC. V gene TRBV27 combines with J gene TRBJ2-5; the match to TRBD2 covers 10 bases. The CDR3 has 16 residues. The V gene's germline CDR1 is MNHEY and CDR2 SMNVEV (reference sequence). Germline trimming cut 5 bases from V and 5 bases from J; bases unmatched to any gene: 11.

This clonotype has ten or more counts. The chain links TRBV20-1 to TRBJ2-7; the D gene is possibly TRBD2 (7 bases). The CDR3 is 14 residues long. Germline values: CDR1 DFQATT, CDR2 SNEGSKA (reference sequence). The V and J ends lost 3 bases and 5 bases respectively, with 17 bases between them. The DNA for the CDR3 is TGCAGTGCTAGGTTGCCCCGGGGGGCGGACGAGCAGTACTTC. This gives the protein CSARLPRGADEQYF.

The chain uses TRBV28 and TRBJ1-4; 9 bases fit TRBD1. The junction had 3 bases not matched to a gene; V was cut back by 0 bases and J by 7 bases. CDR3 length: 15 amino acids. Germline CDR1 reads MDHEN; CDR2 reads SYDVKM. CDR3 in DNA: TGTGCCAGCAGTTTATGGGGACAGGGCGGTGAAAAACTGTTTTTT. This codes for CASSLWGQGGEKLFF.

Many counts were recorded for this clonotype. The chain has TRBV28 and TRBJ1-5, with D maybe TRBD1 (5 bases). CDR3 length: 17 amino acids. Germline CDR1 reads MDHEN; CDR2 reads SYDVKM. Trimming shortened V by 4 bases and J by 0 bases, and 16 bases separated the two germline ends. The DNA for the CDR3 is TGTGCCAGCAGTTACCAGGGATGGGGTCTTAGCAATCAGCCCCAGCATTTT. Translated, it gives CASSYQGWGLSNQPQHF.

In its sample, this clonotype was seen many times. The chain links TRBV3-1 to TRBJ2-5; D perhaps matches TRBD1 (5 bases). CDR3 length: 14 residues. The V and J ends lost 1 base and 5 bases respectively, with 11 bases between them. CDR1 LGHDT and CDR2 YNNKEL come from the germline V gene (reference sequence). The chain's CDR3 is CASSQGAGKETQYF. Written as DNA, the CDR3 is TGTGCCAGCAGCCAAGGGGCAGGGAAGGAGACCCAGTACTTC.

This clonotype was observed many times. This chain uses TRBV2 with TRBJ1-1; 8 bases align to TRBD1. The CDR3 consists of 14 residues. Trimming took 5 bases from V and 1 from J; bases not matched to a gene: 3. Germline V CDR1 and CDR2: SNHLY, FYNNEI. The CDR3 sequence is CASSHGQGNTEAFF. CDR3 coding DNA: TGTGCCAGCAGTCACGGACAGGGGAACACTGAAGCTTTCTTT.

Note on this clonotype: A much larger clonotype is one base distant, so this may be a read error. The rearrangement joins TRBV12-3 or TRBV12-4 to TRBJ2-1; D might be TRBD1 (7 bases). The CDR3 is made up of 15 amino acids. The V end was cut by 3 bases, the J end by 5 bases, with 14 bases between. CDR3 region: CASSFGQGGHNEQFF. The CDR3 DNA reads TGTGCCAGCAGTTTCGGCCAGGGGGGCCACAATGAGCAGTTCTTC.

In its sample, this clonotype was seen many times. The rearrangement links TRBV12-3 or TRBV12-4 to TRBJ1-5; maybe TRBD1 (6 bases). V lost 6 bases and J 0 bases, leaving 12 bases between the germline ends. The CDR3 covers 15 residues. CDR3 nucleotide sequence: TGTGCCAGCAGGTCGGCGGGGGCTAGCAATCAGCCCCAGCATTTT. Encoded protein: CASRSAGASNQPQHF.

This clonotype was seen many times. V usage is TRBV6-1 and J usage is TRBJ1-2; the D gene is possibly TRBD1 (6 bases). Germline-derived CDR1 and CDR2 are MNHNS and SASEGT. This CDR3 contains 17 residues. Trimming removed 5 bases at V and 3 bases at J, with 22 bases between. CDR3: CASSPRQDLIFDYGYTF. The CDR3 DNA sequence: TGTGCCAGCAGTCCCCGACAGGATCTTATCTTTGACTATGGCTACACCTTC.

The chain combines TRBV4-3 with TRBJ2-4; TRBD1 matches 7 bases. Trimming at V came to 7 bases and at J to 4 bases, leaving 7 bases not matched to a gene. The germline V gene encodes CDR1 LGHNA and CDR2 YSLEER. The length of the CDR3 is 14 residues. The DNA of the CDR3 is TGCGCCAGCACCCCTGGGGACAGAAAAAACATTCAGTACTTC. Translating it yields CASTPGDRKNIQYF.

This clonotype was found many times. V usage is TRBV29-1 and J usage is TRBJ2-5; no clear D. The V gene's germline CDR1 is SQVTM and CDR2 ANQGSEA. The CDR3 is 12 residues long. The germline V and J ends were trimmed by 4 bases and 3 bases, with 9 bases remaining between them. CDR3 loop: CSVVGREETQYF. The CDR3 DNA reads as TGCAGCGTTGTGGGCAGAGAAGAGACCCAGTACTTC.

This clonotype turned up a few times. The gene calls are TRBV20-1 and TRBJ2-6; 13 nucleotides agree with TRBD2. The CDR3 sequence is 17 residues long. Germline trimming cut 1 base from V and 3 bases from J; bases unmatched to any gene: 3. Germline V gene lookup returns CDR1 DFQATT and CDR2 SNEGSKA (reference sequence). The CDR3 region has the DNA TGCAGTGCTAGAGGACTAGCGGGAGGTAATGGGGCCAACGTCCTGACTTTC. The encoded protein is CSARGLAGGNGANVLTF.

There are many counts of this clonotype. The gene calls are TRBV7-2 and TRBJ2-1; 9 bases map to TRBD2. The germline CDR1 and CDR2 sequences are SGHTA and FQGNSA. CDR3 length equals 19 residues. Unmatched junction bases numbered 12, after V lost 1 base and J lost 2 bases. The CDR3: CASSLVASGNKGPYNEQFF. For the CDR3, the DNA is TGTGCCAGCAGCTTAGTGGCTAGCGGGAATAAGGGACCCTACAATGAGCAGTTCTTC. The variable domain in full, with the rest retrieved from reference TRBV7-2 and TRBJ2-1, is GAGVSQSPSNKVTEKGKDVELRCDPISGHTALYWYRQSLGQGLEFLIYFQGNSAPDKSGLPSDRFSAERTGGSVSTLTIQRTQQEDSAVYLCASSLVASGNKGPYNEQFFGPGTRLTVL.

This clonotype was found a few times. The chain is built from TRBV6-2 or TRBV6-3 and TRBJ2-3; 9 positions match TRBD2. Germline-derived CDR1 and CDR2 are MNHEY and SVGEGT. V was clipped by 2 bases and J by 1 base; unmatched bases: 1. This CDR3 comprises 15 residues. The CDR3 DNA is TGTGCCAGCAGTTACGGCGGGGGGGGCACAGATACGCAGTATTTT. It codes for CASSYGGGGTDTQYF.

The chain is built from TRBV5-1 and TRBJ2-7, with 8 bases fitting TRBD1. CDR3 length: 15 amino acids. With 1 base clipped from V and 1 base from J, the junction kept 4 bases outside the gene matches. Germline V CDR1 and CDR2: SGHRS, YFSETQ. CDR3 nucleotide sequence: TGCGCCAGCAGCTTGTCCTGGACAGGGTCCTACGAGCAGTACTTC. Translating it yields CASSLSWTGSYEQYF.

This clonotype was seen more than once but under ten times. The chain recombines TRBV7-3 with TRBJ2-2; 7 nucleotides agree with TRBD2. Looked up from germline, CDR1 is SGHTA and CDR2 is FQGTGA. The CDR3 is 14 amino acids. Trimming at V came to 6 bases and at J to 5 bases, leaving 6 bases not matched to a gene. The CDR3 DNA is TGTGCCAGCAGTCCAGCGGGGAGGACCGGGGAGCTGTTTTTT. Residues: CASSPAGRTGELFF.